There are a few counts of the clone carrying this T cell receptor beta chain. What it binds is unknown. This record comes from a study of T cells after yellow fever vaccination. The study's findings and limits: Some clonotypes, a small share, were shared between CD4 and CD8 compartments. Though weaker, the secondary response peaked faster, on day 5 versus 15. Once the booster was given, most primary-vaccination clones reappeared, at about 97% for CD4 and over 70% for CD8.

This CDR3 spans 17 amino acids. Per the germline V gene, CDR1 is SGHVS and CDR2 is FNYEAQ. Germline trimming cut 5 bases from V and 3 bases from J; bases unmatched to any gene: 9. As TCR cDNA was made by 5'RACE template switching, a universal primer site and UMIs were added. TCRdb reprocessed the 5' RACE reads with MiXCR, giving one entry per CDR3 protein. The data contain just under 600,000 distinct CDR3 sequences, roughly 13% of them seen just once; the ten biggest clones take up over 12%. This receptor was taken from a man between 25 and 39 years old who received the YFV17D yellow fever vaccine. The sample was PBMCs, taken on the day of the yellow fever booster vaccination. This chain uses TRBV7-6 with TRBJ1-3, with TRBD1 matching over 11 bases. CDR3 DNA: TGTGCCAGCAGCCGCGGGACAGGGGGGGATATTGGAAACACCATATATTTT. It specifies CASSRGTGGDIGNTIYF.